This TCR beta chain was retrieved from a study of identical twins. Study-level findings and limits: Carriage of fewer insertions was seen in abundant cord blood beta clonotypes, whereas memory repertoires showed none.

Germline V CDR1 and CDR2: DFQATT, SNEGSKA (reference sequence). The CDR3 has 15 amino acids. Trimming left V 1 base short and J 7 bases short, with 17 bases between. This clonotype was picked up a small number of times. The antigen is not known. TCRdb re-derived calls from the 5' RACE reads in MiXCR, one entry per CDR3 protein. This sample carries about 240,000 distinct CDR3 sequences, about 11% of them seen once, and the ten largest clones take about 9%. V gene TRBV20-1 combines with J gene TRBJ2-1; TRBD1 or TRBD2 may be the D gene (5 bases each). The material sequenced was memory T cells sorted from blood. The receptor was derived from a man aged 50-60 years in good health. CDR3 sequence (DNA): TGCAGTGCTAGAGGCTGGGACGCCCCCCGGAATGAGCAGTTCTTC. Amino acids: CSARGWDAPRNEQFF.